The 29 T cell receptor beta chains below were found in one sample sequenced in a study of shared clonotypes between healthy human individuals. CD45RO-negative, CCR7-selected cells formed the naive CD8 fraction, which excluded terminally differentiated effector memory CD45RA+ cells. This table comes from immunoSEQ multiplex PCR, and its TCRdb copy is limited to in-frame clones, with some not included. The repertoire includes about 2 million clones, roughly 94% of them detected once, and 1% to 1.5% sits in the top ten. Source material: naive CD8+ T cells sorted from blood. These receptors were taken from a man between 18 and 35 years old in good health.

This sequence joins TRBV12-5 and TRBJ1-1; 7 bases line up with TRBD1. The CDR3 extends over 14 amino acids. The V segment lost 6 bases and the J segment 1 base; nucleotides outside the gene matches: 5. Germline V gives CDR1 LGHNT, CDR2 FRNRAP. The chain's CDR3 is CASGHGTANTEAFF. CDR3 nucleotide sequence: TGTGCTAGTGGACACGGGACAGCGAACACTGAAGCTTTCTTT.

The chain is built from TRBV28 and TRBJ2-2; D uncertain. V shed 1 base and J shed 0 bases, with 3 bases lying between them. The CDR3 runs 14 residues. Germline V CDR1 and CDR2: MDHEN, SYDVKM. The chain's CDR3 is CASSLFPNTGELFF. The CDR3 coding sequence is TGTGCCAGCAGTTTATTCCCGAACACCGGGGAGCTGTTTTTT. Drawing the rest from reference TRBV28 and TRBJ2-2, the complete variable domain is DVKVTQSSRYLVKRTGEKVFLECVQDMDHENMFWYRQDPGLGLRLIYFSYDVKMKEKGDIPEGYSVSREKKERFSLILESASTNQTSMYLCASSLFPNTGELFFGEGSRLTVL.

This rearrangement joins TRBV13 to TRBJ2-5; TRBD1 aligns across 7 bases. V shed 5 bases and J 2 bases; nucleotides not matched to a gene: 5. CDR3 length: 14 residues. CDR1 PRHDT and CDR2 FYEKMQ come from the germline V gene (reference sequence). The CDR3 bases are TGTGCCAGCAGCGGCCACAGGGGTCAAGAGACCCAGTACTTC. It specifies CASSGHRGQETQYF.

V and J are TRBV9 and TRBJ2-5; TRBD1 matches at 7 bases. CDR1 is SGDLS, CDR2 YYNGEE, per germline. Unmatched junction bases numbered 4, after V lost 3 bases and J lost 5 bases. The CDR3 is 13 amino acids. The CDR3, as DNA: TGTGCCAGCAGCGCAGGGGGTCTCGAGACCCAGTACTTC. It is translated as CASSAGGLETQYF.

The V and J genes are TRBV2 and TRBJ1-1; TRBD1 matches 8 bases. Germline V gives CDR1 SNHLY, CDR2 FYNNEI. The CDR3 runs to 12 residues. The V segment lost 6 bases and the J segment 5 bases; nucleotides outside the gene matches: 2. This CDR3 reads CASRDRVTEAFF. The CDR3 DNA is TGTGCCAGCAGGGACAGGGTGACTGAAGCTTTCTTT.

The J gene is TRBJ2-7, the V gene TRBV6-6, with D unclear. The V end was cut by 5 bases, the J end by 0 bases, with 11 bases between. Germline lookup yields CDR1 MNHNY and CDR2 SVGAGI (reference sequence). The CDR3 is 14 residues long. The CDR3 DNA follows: TGTGCCAGCAGTCCCGACACCTACTCCTACGAGCAGTACTTC. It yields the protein CASSPDTYSYEQYF.

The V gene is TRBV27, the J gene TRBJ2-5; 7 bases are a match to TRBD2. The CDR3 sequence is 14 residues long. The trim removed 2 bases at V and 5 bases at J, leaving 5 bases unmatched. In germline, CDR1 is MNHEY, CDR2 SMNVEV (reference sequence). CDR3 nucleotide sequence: TGTGCCAGCAGTTTAGCATGGGGGGGTGAGACCCAGTACTTC. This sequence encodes CASSLAWGGETQYF.

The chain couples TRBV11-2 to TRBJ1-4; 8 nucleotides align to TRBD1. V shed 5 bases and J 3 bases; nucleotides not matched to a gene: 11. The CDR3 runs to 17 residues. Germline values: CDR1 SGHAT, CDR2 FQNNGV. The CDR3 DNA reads TGTGCCAGCAGCCCCACTCTTACAGGGGGATCTAATGAAAAACTGTTTTTT. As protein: CASSPTLTGGSNEKLFF.

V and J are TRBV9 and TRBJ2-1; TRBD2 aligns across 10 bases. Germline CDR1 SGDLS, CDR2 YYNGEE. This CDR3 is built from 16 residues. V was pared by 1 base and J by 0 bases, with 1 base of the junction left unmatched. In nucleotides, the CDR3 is TGTGCCAGCAGCGTACTAGCGGGGGACTCCTACAATGAGCAGTTCTTC. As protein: CASSVLAGDSYNEQFF.

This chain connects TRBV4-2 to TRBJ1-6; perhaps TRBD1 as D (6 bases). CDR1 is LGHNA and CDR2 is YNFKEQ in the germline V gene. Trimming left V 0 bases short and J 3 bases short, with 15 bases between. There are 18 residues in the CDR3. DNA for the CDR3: TGTGCCAGCAGCCAAGATTCTACCAGGGGCCTCTATAATTCACCCCTCCACTTT. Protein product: CASSQDSTRGLYNSPLHF.

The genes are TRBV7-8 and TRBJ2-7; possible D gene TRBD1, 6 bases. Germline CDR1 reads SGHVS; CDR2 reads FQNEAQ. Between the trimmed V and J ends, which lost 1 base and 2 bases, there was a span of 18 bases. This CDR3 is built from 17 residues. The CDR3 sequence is CASSLEITGFLTYEQYF. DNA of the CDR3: TGTGCCAGCAGCTTAGAAATAACAGGGTTCCTCACCTACGAGCAGTACTTC.

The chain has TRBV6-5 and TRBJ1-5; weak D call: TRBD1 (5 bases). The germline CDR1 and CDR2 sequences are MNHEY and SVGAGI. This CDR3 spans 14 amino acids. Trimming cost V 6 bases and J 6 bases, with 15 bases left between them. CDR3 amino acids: CASSPTGGSQPQHF. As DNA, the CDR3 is TGTGCCAGCAGCCCGACTGGGGGGAGTCAGCCCCAGCATTTT.

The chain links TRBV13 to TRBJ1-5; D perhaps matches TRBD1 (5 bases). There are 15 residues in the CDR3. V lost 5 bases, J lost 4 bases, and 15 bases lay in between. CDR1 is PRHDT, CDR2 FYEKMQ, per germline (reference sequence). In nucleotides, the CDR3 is TGTGCCAGCAGCGATGGGACGGAAAGGAATCAGCCCCAGCATTTT. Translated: CASSDGTERNQPQHF.

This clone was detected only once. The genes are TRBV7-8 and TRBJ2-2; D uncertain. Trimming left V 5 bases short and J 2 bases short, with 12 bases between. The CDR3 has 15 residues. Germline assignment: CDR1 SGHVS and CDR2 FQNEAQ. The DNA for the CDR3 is TGTGCCAGCAGCCCTAAAGGTAGAAACACCGGGGAGCTGTTTTTT. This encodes CASSPKGRNTGELFF. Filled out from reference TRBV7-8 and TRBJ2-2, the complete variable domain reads GAGVSQSPRYKVAKRGQDVALRCDPISGHVSLFWYQQALGQGPEFLTYFQNEAQLDKSGLPSDRFFAERPEGSVSTLKIQRTQQEDSAVYLCASSPKGRNTGELFFGEGSRLTVL.

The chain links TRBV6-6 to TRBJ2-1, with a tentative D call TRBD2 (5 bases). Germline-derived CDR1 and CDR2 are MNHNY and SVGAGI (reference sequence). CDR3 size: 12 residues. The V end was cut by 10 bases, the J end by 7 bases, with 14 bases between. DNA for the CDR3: TGTGCCATTTGGACTCTTGGGAATGAGCAGTTCTTC. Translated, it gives CAIWTLGNEQFF.

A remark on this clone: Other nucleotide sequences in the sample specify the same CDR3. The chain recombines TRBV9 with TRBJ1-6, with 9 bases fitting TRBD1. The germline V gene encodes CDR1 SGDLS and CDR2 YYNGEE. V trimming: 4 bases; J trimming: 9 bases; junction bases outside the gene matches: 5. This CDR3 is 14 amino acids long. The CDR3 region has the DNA TGTGCCAGCAGCCCAGGACAGGGGTTTTCACCCCTCCACTTT. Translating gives CASSPGQGFSPLHF.

CDR3 coding DNA: TGTGCCAGCAAACCCCGGGACAGGGGACCAAACACCGGGGAGCTGTTTTTT. It codes for CASKPRDRGPNTGELFF. The chain uses TRBV5-6 and TRBJ2-2; 10 bases align to TRBD1. Germline V lookup: CDR1 SGHDT, CDR2 YYEEEE. J lost 2 bases, V lost 6 bases, and 10 bases had no gene match. CDR3 length: 17 amino acids.

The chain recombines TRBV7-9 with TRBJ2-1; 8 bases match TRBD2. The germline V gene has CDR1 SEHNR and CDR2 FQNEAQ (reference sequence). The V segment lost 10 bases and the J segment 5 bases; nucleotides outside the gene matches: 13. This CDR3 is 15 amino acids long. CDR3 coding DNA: TGTGCCATCCCGAACTGGCGGGGGGACCACAATGAGCAGTTCTTC. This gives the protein CAIPNWRGDHNEQFF.

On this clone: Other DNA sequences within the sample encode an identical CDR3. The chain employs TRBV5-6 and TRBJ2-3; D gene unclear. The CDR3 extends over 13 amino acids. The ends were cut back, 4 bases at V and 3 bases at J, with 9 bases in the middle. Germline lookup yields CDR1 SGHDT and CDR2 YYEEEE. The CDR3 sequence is CASSPWGTDTQYF. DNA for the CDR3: TGTGCCAGCAGCCCGTGGGGAACAGATACGCAGTATTTT.

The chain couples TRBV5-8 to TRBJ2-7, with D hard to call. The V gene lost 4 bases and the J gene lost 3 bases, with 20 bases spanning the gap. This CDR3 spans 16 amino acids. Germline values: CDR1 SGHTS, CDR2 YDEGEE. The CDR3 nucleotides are TGTGCCAGCAGCACCGGACGGCATCTCCTAGGCTACGAGCAGTACTTC. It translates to CASSTGRHLLGYEQYF.

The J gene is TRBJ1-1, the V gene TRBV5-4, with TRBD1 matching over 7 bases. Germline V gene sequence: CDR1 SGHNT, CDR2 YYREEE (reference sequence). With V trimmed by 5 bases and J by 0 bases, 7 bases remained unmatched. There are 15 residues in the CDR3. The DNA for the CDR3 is TGTGCCAGCAGTCACCCACAGGGGATGAACACTGAAGCTTTCTTT. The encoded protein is CASSHPQGMNTEAFF.

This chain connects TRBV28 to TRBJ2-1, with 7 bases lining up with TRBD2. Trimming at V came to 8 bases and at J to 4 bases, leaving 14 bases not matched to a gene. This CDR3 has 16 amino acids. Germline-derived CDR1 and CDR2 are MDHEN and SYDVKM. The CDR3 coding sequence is TGTGCCAGCGAGTGGGGCGGAAGCGGGGATTACAATGAGCAGTTCTTC. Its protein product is CASEWGGSGDYNEQFF. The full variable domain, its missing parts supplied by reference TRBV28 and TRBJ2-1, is DVKVTQSSRYLVKRTGEKVFLECVQDMDHENMFWYRQDPGLGLRLIYFSYDVKMKEKGDIPEGYSVSREKKERFSLILESASTNQTSMYLCASEWGGSGDYNEQFFGPGTRLTVL.

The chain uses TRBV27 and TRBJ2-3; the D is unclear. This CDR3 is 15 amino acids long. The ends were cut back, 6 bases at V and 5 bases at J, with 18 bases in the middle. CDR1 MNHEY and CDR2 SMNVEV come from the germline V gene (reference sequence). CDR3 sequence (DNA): TGTGCCAGCAGACATATGGATGAAGGGCAAGATACGCAGTATTTT. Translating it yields CASRHMDEGQDTQYF.

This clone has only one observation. CDR3: CASSDHRDSYNSPLHF. CDR3 bases: TGTGCCAGCAGTGACCACCGGGACAGCTATAATTCACCCCTCCACTTT. The chain uses TRBV6-1 and TRBJ1-6; 7 bases agree with TRBD1. The CDR3 sequence is 16 residues long. Germline CDR1 reads MNHNS; CDR2 reads SASEGT. The trim removed 3 bases at V and 3 bases at J, leaving 5 bases unmatched.

The CDR3 is CASGSGASYEQYF. As DNA, the CDR3 is TGTGCCAGCGGGTCAGGTGCCTCCTACGAGCAGTACTTC. The rearrangement uses TRBV6-6 and TRBJ2-7; D not certain. Germline V lookup: CDR1 MNHNY, CDR2 SVGAGI (reference sequence). The CDR3 loop spans 13 amino acids. V lost 8 bases to trimming and J lost 0 bases, with 11 bases between them.

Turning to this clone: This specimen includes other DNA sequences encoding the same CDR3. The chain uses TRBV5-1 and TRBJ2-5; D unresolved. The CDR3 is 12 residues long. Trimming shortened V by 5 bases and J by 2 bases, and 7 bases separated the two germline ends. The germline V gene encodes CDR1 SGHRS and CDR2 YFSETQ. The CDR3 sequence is CASSLDQETQYF. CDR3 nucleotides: TGCGCCAGCAGTTTAGATCAAGAGACCCAGTACTTC.

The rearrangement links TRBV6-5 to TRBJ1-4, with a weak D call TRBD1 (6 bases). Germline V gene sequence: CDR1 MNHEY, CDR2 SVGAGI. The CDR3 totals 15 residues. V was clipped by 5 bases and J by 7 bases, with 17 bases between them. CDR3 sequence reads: CASSTSQGLGEKLFF. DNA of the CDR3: TGTGCCAGCAGTACTTCTCAGGGGCTGGGTGAAAAACTGTTTTTT.

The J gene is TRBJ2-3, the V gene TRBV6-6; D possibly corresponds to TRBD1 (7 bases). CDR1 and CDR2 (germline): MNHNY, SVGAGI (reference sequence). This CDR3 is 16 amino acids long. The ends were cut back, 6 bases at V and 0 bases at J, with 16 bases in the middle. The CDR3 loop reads CASSRETGTSTDTQYF. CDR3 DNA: TGTGCCAGCAGCCGAGAGACAGGGACTAGCACAGATACGCAGTATTTT.

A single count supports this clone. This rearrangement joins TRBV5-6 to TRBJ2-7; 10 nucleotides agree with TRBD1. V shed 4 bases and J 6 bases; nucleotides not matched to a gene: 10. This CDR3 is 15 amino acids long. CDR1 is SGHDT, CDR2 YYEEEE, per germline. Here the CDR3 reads CASSADGTGDSEQYF. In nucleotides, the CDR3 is TGTGCCAGCAGCGCAGACGGGACAGGGGATTCCGAGCAGTACTTC. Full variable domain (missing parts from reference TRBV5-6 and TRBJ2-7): DAGVTQSPTHLIKTRGQQVTLRCSPKSGHDTVSWYQQALGQGPQFIFQYYEEEERQRGNFPDRFSGHQFPNYSSELNVNALLLGDSALYLCASSADGTGDSEQYFGPGTRLTVT.